This TCR beta chain derives from a study of T cell responses to AZD1222 COVID-19 vaccine. Profiling relied on immunoSEQ multiplex PCR, and the TCRdb table lists in-frame clones only, not all of them. The repertoire holds 65,000 to 85,000 clones, approximately 83% seen once, with about 10% in the top ten. Whole-study findings and limits: AZD1222 recipients seropositive at baseline numbered only 5 or 6. Recipients of two AZD1222 doses showed rising Spike-specific TCR breadth and depth. Vaccine-associated CD4 TCRs spanned spike, dominant at 160-218 and 743-854. The donor group comprised mostly white British people and more females; the analysis possibly underestimated clonal diversity.

The CDR3 loop spans 16 amino acids. V lost 6 bases, J lost 3 bases, and 8 bases stayed unmatched. In germline, CDR1 is MNHNY, CDR2 SVGAGI (reference sequence). Worth noting for this clone: The antigen is unknown.

The sequence was collected from an adult who received the AZD1222 COVID-19 vaccine. The chain combines TRBV6-6 with TRBJ2-7, with 13 bases lining up with TRBD2. The source material was peripheral blood, sampled 28 days after the second AZD1222 dose. The CDR3 region has the DNA TGTGCCAGCAGACACCCGGGACTAGCGGGGAGCTACGAGCAGTACTTC. Translation gives CASRHPGLAGSYEQYF.